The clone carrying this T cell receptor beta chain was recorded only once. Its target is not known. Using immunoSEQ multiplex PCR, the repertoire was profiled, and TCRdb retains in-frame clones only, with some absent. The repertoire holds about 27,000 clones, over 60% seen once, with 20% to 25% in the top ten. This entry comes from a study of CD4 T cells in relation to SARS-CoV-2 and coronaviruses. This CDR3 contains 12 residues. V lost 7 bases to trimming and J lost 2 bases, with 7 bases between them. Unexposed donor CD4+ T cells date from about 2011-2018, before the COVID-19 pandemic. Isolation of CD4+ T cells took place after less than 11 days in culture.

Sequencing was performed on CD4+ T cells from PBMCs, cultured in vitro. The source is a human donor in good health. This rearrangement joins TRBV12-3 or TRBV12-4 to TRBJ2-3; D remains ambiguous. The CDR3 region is CASNLNTDTQYF. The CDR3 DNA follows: TGTGCCAGCAACCTTAACACAGATACGCAGTATTTT.